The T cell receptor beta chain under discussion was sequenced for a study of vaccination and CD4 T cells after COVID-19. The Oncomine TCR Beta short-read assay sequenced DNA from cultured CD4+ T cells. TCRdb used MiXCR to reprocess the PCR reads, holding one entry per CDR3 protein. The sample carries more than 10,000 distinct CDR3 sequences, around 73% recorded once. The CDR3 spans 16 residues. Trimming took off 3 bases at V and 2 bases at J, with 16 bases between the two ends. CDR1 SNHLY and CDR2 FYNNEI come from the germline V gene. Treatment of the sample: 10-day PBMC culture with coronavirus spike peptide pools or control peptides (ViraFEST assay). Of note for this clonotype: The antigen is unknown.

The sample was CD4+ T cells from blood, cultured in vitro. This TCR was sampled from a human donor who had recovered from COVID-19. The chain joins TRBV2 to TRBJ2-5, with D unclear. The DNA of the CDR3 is TGTGCCAGCAGTGATAGTTGGCAACTTAATCAAGAGACCCAGTACTTC. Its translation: CASSDSWQLNQETQYF.